One and the same sample provided the 6 T cell receptor beta chains below, sequenced in a study of control samples from healthy donors and cancer patients. Repertoires were generated with immunoSEQ multiplex PCR, while TCRdb's copy carries only in-frame clones and drops some. The table records roughly 99,000 clones, approximately 78% of them present only once. Sequencing was carried out using blood. The receptors derive from a man in his sixties in good health.

The chain recombines TRBV11-3 with TRBJ2-1; 12 nucleotides align to TRBD2. Germline trimming cut 5 bases from V and 8 bases from J; bases unmatched to any gene: 7. The germline V gene encodes CDR1 SGHNT and CDR2 YENEEA. The CDR3 covers 15 residues. The DNA for the CDR3 is TGTGCCAGCAGCCAAGGACTAGCGGGACTGGATGAGCAGTTCTTC. It is translated as CASSQGLAGLDEQFF. Based on the CDR3 plus reference TRBV11-3 and TRBJ2-1, the full variable domain is EAGVVQSPRYKIIEKKQPVAFWCNPISGHNTLYWYLQNLGQGPELLIRYENEEAVDDSQLPKDRFSAERLKGVDSTLKIQPAELGDSAVYLCASSQGLAGLDEQFFGPGTRLTVL.

The gene calls are TRBV7-9 and TRBJ1-4, with D tentatively TRBD1 (6 bases). Germline CDR1 and CDR2: SEHNR and FQNEAQ (reference sequence). V was pared by 4 bases and J by 6 bases, with 12 bases between. This CDR3 is 14 amino acids long. CDR3 region: CASSSGAPDEKLFF. The CDR3 coding sequence is TGTGCCAGCAGCTCGGGGGCGCCCGATGAAAAACTGTTTTTT.

This chain links TRBV4-2 with TRBJ1-1; TRBD1 is a possible D gene (5 bases). The CDR3 contains 17 residues. The ends were cut back, 1 base at V and 0 bases at J, with 15 bases in the middle. Germline V gene lookup returns CDR1 LGHNA and CDR2 YNFKEQ. CDR3 sequence (DNA): TGTGCCAGCAGCCAAGGTCGGGCAGGGCCTATGAACACTGAAGCTTTCTTT. Translation gives CASSQGRAGPMNTEAFF.

The gene calls are TRBV5-1 and TRBJ1-5; no reliable D call. The V end was cut by 5 bases, the J end by 7 bases, with 19 bases between. The germline V gene has CDR1 SGHRS and CDR2 YFSETQ. The CDR3 is made up of 15 amino acids. CDR3 in amino acids: CASSLDVQRGQPQHF. CDR3 sequence (DNA): TGCGCCAGCAGTCTGGACGTTCAACGGGGACAGCCCCAGCATTTT.

This clone was counted only a few times. The chain links TRBV15 to TRBJ2-1; no definite D call. Germline assignment: CDR1 LNHNV and CDR2 YYDKDF (reference sequence). V was clipped by 0 bases and J by 9 bases, with 12 bases between them. CDR3 size: 14 residues. Written as DNA, the CDR3 is TGTGCCACCAGCAGAGATTTGAGTGGCACTGAGCAGTTCTTC. It encodes CATSRDLSGTEQFF.

The chain uses TRBV10-3 and TRBJ2-1, with D perhaps TRBD2 (7 bases). The CDR3 loop spans 17 amino acids. Trimming pared 0 bases from V and 4 bases from J, leaving 16 bases between. Looked up from germline, CDR1 is ENHRY and CDR2 is SYGVKD. The CDR3 DNA sequence: TGTGCCATCAGTGAGTCTTTGAGGGGGGAGGGATACAATGAGCAGTTCTTC. Its translation is CAISESLRGEGYNEQFF.